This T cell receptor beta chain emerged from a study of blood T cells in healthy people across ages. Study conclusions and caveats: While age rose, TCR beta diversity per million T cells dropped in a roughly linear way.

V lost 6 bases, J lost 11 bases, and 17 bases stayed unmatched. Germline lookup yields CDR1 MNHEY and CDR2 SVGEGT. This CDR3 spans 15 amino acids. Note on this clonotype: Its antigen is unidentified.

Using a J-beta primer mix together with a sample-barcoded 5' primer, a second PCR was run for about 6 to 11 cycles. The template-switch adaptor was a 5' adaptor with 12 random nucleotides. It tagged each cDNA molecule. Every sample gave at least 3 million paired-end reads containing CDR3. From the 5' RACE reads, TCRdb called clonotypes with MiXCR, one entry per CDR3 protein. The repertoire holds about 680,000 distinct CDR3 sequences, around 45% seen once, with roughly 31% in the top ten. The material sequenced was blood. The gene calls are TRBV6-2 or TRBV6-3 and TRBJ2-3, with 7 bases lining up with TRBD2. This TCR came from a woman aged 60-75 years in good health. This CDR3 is CASRPGLVTLRGQYF. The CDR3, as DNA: TGTGCCAGCAGGCCCGGACTAGTAACTTTACGGGGGCAGTATTTT.